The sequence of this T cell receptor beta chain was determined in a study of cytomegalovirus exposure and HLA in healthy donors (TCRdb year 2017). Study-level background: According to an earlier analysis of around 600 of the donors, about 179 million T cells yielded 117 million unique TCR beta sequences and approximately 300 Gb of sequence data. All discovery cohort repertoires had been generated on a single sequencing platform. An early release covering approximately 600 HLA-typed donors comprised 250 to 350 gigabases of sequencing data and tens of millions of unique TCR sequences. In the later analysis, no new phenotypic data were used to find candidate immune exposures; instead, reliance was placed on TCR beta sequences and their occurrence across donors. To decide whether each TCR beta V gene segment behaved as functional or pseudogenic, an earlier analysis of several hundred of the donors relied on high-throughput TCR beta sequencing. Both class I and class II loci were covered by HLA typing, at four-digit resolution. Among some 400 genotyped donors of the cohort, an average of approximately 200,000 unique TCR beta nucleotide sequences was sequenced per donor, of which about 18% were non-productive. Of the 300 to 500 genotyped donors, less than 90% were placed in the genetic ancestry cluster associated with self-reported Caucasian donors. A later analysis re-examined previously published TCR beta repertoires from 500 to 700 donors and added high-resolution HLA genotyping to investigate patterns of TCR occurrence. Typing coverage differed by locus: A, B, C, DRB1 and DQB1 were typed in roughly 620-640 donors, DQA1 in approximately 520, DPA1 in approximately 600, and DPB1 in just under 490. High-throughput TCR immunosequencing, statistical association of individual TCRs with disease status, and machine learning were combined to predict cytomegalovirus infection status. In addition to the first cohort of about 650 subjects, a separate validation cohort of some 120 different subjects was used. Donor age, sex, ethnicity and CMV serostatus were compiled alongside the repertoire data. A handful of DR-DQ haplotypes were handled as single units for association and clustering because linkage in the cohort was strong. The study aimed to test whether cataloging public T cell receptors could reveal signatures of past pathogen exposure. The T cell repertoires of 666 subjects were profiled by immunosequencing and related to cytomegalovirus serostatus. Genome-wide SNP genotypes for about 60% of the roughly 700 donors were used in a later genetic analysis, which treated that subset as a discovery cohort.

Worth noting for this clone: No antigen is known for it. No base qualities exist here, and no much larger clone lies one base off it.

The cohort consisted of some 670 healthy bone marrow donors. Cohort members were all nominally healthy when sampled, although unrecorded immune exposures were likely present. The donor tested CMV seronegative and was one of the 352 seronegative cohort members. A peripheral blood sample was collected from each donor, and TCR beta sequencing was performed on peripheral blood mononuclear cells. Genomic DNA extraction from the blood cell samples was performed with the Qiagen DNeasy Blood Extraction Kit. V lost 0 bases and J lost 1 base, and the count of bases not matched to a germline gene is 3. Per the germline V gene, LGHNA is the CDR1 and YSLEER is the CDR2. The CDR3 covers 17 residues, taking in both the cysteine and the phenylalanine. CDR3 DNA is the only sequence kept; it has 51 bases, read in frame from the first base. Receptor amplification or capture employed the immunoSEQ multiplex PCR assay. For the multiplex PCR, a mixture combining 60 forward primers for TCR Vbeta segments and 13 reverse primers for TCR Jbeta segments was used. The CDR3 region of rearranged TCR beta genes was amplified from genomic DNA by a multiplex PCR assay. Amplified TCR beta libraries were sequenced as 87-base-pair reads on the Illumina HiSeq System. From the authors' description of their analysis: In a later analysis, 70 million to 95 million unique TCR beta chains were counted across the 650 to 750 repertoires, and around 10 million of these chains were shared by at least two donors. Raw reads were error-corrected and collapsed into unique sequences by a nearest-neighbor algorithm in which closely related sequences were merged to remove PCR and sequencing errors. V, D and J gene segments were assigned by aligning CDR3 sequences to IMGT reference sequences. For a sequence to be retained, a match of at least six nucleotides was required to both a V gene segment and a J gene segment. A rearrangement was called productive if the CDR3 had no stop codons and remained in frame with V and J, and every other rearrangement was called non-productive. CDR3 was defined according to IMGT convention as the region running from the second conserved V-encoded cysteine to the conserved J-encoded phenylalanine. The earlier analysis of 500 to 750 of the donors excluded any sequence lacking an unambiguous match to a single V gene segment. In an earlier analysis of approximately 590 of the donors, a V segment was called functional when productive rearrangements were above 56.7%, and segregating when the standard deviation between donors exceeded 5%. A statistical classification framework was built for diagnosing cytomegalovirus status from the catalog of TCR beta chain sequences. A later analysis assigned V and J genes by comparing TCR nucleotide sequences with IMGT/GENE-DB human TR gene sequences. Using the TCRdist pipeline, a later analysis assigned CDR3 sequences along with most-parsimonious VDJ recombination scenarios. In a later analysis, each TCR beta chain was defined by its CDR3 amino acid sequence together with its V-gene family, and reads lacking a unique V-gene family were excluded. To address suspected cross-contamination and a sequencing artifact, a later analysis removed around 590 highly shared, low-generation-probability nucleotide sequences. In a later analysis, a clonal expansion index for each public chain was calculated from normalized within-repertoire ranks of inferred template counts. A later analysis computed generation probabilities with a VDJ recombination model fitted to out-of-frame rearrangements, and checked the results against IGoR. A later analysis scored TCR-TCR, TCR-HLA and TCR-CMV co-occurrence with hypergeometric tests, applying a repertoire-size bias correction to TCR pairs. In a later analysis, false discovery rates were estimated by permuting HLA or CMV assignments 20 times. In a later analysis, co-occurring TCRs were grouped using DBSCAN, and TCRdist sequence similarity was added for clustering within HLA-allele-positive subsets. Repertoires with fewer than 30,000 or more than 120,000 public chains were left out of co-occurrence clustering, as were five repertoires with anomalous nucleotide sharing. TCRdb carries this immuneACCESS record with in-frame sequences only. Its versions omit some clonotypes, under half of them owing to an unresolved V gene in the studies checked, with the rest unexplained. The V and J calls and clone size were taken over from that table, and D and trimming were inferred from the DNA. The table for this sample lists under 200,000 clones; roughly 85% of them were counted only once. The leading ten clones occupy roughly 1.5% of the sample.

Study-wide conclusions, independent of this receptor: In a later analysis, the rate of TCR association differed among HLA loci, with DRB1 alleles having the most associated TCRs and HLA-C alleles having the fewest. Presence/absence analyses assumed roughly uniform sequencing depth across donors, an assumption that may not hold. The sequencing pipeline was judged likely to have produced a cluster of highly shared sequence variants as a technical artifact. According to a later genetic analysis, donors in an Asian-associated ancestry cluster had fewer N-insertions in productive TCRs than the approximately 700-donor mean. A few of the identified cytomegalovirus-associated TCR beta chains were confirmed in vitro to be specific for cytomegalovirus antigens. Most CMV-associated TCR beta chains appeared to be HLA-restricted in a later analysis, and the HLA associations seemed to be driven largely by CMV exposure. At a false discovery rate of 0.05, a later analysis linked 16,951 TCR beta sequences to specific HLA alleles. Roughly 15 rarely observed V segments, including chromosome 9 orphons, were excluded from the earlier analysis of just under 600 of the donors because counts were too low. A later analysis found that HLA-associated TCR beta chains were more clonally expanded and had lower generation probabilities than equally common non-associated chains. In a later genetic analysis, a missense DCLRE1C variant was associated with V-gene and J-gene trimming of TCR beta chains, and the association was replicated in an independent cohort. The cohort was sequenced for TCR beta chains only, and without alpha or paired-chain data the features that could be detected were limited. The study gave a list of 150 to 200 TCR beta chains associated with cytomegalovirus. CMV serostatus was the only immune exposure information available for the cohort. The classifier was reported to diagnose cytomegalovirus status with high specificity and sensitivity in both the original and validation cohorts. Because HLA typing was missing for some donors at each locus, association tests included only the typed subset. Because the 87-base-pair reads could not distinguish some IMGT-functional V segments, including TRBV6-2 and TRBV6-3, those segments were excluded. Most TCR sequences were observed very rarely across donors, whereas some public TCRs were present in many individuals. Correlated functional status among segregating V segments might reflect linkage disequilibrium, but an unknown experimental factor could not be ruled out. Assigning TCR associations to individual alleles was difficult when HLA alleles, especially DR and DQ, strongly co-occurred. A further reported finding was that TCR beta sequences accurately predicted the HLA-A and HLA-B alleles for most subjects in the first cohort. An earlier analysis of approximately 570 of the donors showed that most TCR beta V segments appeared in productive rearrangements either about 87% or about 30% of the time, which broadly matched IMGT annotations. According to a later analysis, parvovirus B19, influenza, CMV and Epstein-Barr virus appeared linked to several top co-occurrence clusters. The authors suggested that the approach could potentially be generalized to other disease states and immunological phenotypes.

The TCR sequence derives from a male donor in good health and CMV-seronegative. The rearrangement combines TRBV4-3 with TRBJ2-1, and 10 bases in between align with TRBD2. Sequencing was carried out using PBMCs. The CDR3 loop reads CASSQDISGRSYNEQFF. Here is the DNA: TGCGCCAGCAGCCAAGATATTAGCGGGAGGTCCTACAATGAGCAGTTCTTC.